This T cell receptor beta chain appears in the sequencing data of a study of blood T cell repertoires in COVID-19. Here immunoSEQ multiplex PCR was the method, and the copy in TCRdb shows in-frame clones only, minus some. This table has about 140,000 clones, around 91% appearing once. Germline CDR1 and CDR2: MGHRA and YSYEKL. The CDR3 has 15 amino acids. V was cut by 1 base and J by 0 bases, with 10 bases left in between. The source material was peripheral blood. The sequence was obtained from a woman in her sixties with active COVID-19. This rearrangement joins TRBV4-1 to TRBJ2-7; tentatively, D is TRBD2 (6 bases). The CDR3 loop is CASSQGGLGSYEQYF. CDR3 nucleotides: TGCGCCAGCAGCCAAGGGGGACTGGGCTCCTACGAGCAGTACTTC.